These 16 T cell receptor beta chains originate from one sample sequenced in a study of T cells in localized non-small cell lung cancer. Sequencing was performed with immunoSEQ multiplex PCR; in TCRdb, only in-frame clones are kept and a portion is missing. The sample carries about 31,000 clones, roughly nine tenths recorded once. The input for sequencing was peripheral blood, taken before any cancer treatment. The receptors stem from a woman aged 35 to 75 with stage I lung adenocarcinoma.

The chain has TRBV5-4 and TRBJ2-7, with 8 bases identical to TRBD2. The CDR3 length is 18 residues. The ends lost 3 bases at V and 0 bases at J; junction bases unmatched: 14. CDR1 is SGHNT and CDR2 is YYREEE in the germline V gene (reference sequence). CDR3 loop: CASSSWEGAGASSYEQYF. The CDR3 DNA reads TGTGCCAGCAGCTCGTGGGAAGGAGCGGGAGCCTCCTCCTACGAGCAGTACTTC.

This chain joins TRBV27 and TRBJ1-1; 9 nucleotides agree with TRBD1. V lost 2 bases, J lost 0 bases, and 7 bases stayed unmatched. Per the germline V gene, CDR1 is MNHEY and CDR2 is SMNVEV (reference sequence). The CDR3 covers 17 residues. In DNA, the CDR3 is TGTGCCAGCAGTTTAGGGGGACAGGGCGCGCTGAACACTGAAGCTTTCTTT. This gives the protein CASSLGGQGALNTEAFF.

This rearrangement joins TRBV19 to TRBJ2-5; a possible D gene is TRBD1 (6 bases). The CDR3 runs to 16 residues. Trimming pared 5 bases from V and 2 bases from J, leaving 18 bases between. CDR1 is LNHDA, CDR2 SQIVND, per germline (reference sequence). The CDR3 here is CASSPRGSTGQETQYF. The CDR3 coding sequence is TGTGCCAGTAGTCCAAGGGGGTCGACAGGTCAAGAGACCCAGTACTTC.

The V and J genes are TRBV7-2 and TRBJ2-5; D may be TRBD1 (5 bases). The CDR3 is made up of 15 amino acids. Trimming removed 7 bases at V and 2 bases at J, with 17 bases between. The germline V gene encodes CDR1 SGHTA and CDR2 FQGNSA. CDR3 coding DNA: TGTGCCAGCACCTTTGGCGCAGGGAAACAAGAGACCCAGTACTTC. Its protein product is CASTFGAGKQETQYF.

The CDR3 region has the DNA TGTGCCAGCAGCTTACCAACTAGCGGCATGGATACGCAGTATTTT. Amino acid sequence: CASSLPTSGMDTQYF. The rearrangement joins TRBV7-2 to TRBJ2-3, with 8 bases aligning to TRBD2. CDR1 is SGHTA and CDR2 is FQGNSA in the germline V gene. Unmatched junction bases numbered 7, after V lost 2 bases and J lost 6 bases. The CDR3 is 15 residues long.

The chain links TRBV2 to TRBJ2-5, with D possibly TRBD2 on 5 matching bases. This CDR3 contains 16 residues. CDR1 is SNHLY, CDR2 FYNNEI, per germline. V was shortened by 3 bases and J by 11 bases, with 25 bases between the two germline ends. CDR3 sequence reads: CASSDLFGVDRIRQYF. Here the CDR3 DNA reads TGTGCCAGCAGTGATTTATTCGGGGTAGACCGAATAAGGCAGTACTTC.

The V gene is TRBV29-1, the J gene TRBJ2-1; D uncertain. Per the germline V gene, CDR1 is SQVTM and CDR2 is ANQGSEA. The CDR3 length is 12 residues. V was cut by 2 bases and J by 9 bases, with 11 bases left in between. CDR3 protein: CSVELHSLEQFF. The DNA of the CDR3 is TGCAGCGTTGAACTACATAGTCTTGAGCAGTTCTTC.

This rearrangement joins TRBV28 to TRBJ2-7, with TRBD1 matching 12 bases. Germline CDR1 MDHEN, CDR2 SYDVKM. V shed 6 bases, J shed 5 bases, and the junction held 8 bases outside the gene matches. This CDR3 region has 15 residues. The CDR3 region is CASSPPGQGAHEQYF. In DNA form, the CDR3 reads TGTGCCAGCAGCCCCCCGGGACAGGGGGCTCACGAGCAGTACTTC.

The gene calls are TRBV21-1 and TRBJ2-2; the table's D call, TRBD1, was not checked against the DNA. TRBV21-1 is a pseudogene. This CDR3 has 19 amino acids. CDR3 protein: CASTSNSDRGGTVTGELFF. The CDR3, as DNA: TGTGCCAGCACCTCAAACTCGGACAGGGGGGGTACGGTGACCGGGGAGCTGTTTTTT.

CDR3 protein: CASSFQGENTEAFF. In DNA, the CDR3 is TGTGCCAGCAGCTTTCAGGGAGAGAACACTGAAGCTTTCTTT. This sequence joins TRBV13 and TRBJ1-1; D possibly corresponds to TRBD1 (5 bases). The CDR3 runs 14 residues. Looked up from germline, CDR1 is PRHDT and CDR2 is FYEKMQ (reference sequence). V lost 3 bases to trimming and J lost 1 base, with 9 bases between them.

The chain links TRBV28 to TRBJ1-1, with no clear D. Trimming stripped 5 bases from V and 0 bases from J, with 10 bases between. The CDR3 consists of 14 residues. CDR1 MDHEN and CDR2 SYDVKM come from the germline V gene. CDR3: CASSKGGMNTEAFF. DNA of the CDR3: TGTGCCAGCAGTAAGGGAGGAATGAACACTGAAGCTTTCTTT. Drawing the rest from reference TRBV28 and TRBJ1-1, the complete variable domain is DVKVTQSSRYLVKRTGEKVFLECVQDMDHENMFWYRQDPGLGLRLIYFSYDVKMKEKGDIPEGYSVSREKKERFSLILESASTNQTSMYLCASSKGGMNTEAFFGQGTRLTVV.

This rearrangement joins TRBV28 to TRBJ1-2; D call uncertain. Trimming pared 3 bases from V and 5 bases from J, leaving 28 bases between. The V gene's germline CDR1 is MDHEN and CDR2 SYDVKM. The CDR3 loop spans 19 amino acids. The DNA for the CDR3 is TGTGCCAGCAGTTTCCATGCGGGAACCGGCCACGGACTCCTATATGGCTACACCTTC. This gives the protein CASSFHAGTGHGLLYGYTF.

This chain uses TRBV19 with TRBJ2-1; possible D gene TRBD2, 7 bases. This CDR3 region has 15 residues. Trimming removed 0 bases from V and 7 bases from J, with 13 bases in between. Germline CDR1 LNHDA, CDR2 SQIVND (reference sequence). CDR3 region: CASSIDAGATNEQFF. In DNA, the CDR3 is TGTGCCAGTAGTATAGACGCGGGGGCCACAAATGAGCAGTTCTTC.

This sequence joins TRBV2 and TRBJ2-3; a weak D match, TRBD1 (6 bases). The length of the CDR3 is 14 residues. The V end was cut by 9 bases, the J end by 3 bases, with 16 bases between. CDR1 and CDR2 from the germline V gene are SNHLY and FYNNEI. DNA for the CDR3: TGTGCCAGAGCACGCCCGGGACAAACAGATACGCAGTATTTT. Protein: CARARPGQTDTQYF.

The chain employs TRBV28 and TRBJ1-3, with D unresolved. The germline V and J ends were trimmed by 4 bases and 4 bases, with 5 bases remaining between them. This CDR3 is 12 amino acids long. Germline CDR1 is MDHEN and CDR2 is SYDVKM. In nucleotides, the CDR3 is TGTGCCAGCAGTTCTCAGGGAAACACCATATATTTT. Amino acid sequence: CASSSQGNTIYF.

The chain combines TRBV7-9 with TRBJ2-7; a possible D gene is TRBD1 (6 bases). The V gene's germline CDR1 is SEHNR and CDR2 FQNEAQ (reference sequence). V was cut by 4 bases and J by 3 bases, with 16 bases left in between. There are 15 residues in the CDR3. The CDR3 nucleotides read TGTGCCAGCAGCTCGGGACAAGGTTTTAACTACGAGCAGTACTTC. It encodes CASSSGQGFNYEQYF.